The TCR beta chain described here comes from a study of blood T cell repertoires in COVID-19. Study overall: COVID-19 samples, acute and convalescent, were from the United States, Italy and Spain. The cDNA or gDNA used as material had been derived from T cells, B-cell-depleted T cells, or PBMCs.

Authors' processing steps: Scientists estimated how many nucleated cells there were by amplifying reference gene primers. The protocol was immunoSEQ multiplex PCR, while the TCRdb copy is restricted to in-frame clones and leaves out a portion. V and J calls and clone size are those listed in that table; D and trimming were worked out from the DNA. Among about 170,000 clones listed, about four fifths were seen once. The source is a woman in her 70s who had recovered from COVID-19. Sequencing was done on a sample of peripheral blood.

CDR3 sequence reads: CASSIPGHHQPQHF. CDR3 DNA sequence: TGTGCCAGTAGTATTCCGGGACACCATCAGCCCCAGCATTTT. The rearrangement links TRBV19 to TRBJ1-5; weak D call: TRBD1 (6 bases). With 3 bases removed from V and 5 bases from J, the gap between germline ends came to 11 bases. This CDR3 region has 14 residues. Germline V gene sequence: CDR1 LNHDA, CDR2 SQIVND (reference sequence). The full variable domain, completed using reference TRBV19 and TRBJ1-5, is DGGITQSPKYLFRKEGQNVTLSCEQNLNHDAMYWYRQDPGQGLRLIYYSQIVNDFQKGDIAEGYSVSREKKESFPLTVTSAQKNPTAFYLCASSIPGHHQPQHFGDGTRLSIL.